This T cell receptor (beta chain) was identified during a study of T cell responses to AZD1222 COVID-19 vaccine. Findings and limits, study-wide: Baseline serology detected seropositivity in only six or seven AZD1222 recipients. No day 14 peak samples; only post-peak repertoires were characterized. Across the whole spike, CD4 TCRs peaked at regions 160-218 and 743-854.

Only in-frame clones appear in the TCRdb table, and some are missing; sequencing was by immunoSEQ multiplex PCR. This sample has roughly 120,000 clones, with roughly 87% found just once. CDR1 is LNHDA and CDR2 is SQIVND in the germline V gene (reference sequence). This CDR3 spans 14 amino acids. Trimming removed 1 base at V and 7 bases at J, with 11 bases between. Turning to this clone: Its antigen remains unidentified.

The sample in question was peripheral blood, obtained 28 days after the second AZD1222 dose. The sequence came from an adult who received the AZD1222 COVID-19 vaccine. The chain combines TRBV19 with TRBJ1-5; D may be TRBD1 (6 bases). As DNA, the CDR3 is TGTGCCAGTAGTATAGGGGGGCAAGGACAGCCCCAGCATTTT. It translates to CASSIGGQGQPQHF.